These 14 T cell receptor beta chains share one sample of origin, sequenced in a study of blood T cell repertoires in COVID-19. TCRdb's copy holds only in-frame clones and misses some; the assay was immunoSEQ multiplex PCR. In the table there are 300,000 to 400,000 clones, about 82% of which are singletons. The sample comprised peripheral blood. The source is a human donor in a cohort sampled during active COVID-19.

The count of this clone is one. The rearrangement links TRBV27 to TRBJ2-7; 7 bases map to TRBD1. The junction had 8 bases not matched to a gene; V was cut back by 5 bases and J by 4 bases. CDR3 length equals 14 residues. The germline V gene encodes CDR1 MNHEY and CDR2 SMNVEV (reference sequence). Here the CDR3 reads CASSLSDRTYEQYF. CDR3 nucleotides: TGTGCCAGCAGTCTTTCGGACAGGACTTACGAGCAGTACTTC.

The V and J genes are TRBV9 and TRBJ2-5; unclear D gene. Germline loops: CDR1 SGDLS, CDR2 YYNGEE. V gave up 0 bases and J gave up 0 bases, with 6 bases separating them. The CDR3 consists of 14 residues. DNA for the CDR3: TGTGCCAGCAGCGTAGAGAGTAACCAAGAGACCCAGTACTTC. It translates to CASSVESNQETQYF.

V and J are TRBV10-2 and TRBJ1-2, with 8 bases that match TRBD1. The CDR3 loop spans 15 amino acids. J gave up 7 bases and V 3 bases, and 10 bases lay outside the gene matches. The germline CDR1 and CDR2 sequences are WSHSY and SAAADI. CDR3 sequence: CASSDLSGGAGGYTF. CDR3 DNA: TGCGCCAGCAGTGATCTTTCAGGGGGCGCCGGTGGCTACACCTTC.

This chain connects TRBV20-1 to TRBJ2-3; unclear D gene. The V end lost 6 bases, the J end lost 3 bases, and 10 bases lay between the germline ends. The CDR3 totals 12 residues. The germline gives CDR1 DFQATT, CDR2 SNEGSKA (reference sequence). The CDR3 protein is CSASPGTDTQYF. The DNA for the CDR3 is TGCAGTGCAAGTCCCGGGACAGATACGCAGTATTTT.

The CDR3 bases are TGTGCCAGCAGTGGCTACACTGAAGCTTTCTTT. It is translated as CASSGYTEAFF. The V call is TRBV6-6, the J call TRBJ1-1; D not resolved. The germline V gene has CDR1 MNHNY and CDR2 SVGAGI (reference sequence). There are 11 residues in the CDR3. V was trimmed by 5 bases and J by 3 bases, leaving 4 bases between them.

CDR3 sequence (DNA): TGTGCCAGCAGTCCCGGGGGGGCCGTCTTGTATGAGCAGTTCTTC. Translating gives CASSPGGAVLYEQFF. The chain recombines TRBV6-5 with TRBJ2-1, with TRBD2 matching 8 bases. This CDR3 is 15 amino acids long. Germline loops: CDR1 MNHEY, CDR2 SVGAGI. J was trimmed by 8 bases and V by 5 bases; bases with no gene match: 11.

The chain employs TRBV19 and TRBJ2-7, with TRBD1 matching 8 bases. This CDR3 spans 13 amino acids. Trimming at V came to 8 bases and at J to 4 bases, leaving 7 bases not matched to a gene. Germline V gene data show CDR1 as LNHDA and CDR2 as SQIVND (reference sequence). This CDR3 is CASGSTGVYEQYF. CDR3 DNA sequence: TGTGCCAGTGGATCGACAGGGGTATACGAGCAGTACTTC. The full variable domain, its missing parts supplied by reference TRBV19 and TRBJ2-7, is DGGITQSPKYLFRKEGQNVTLSCEQNLNHDAMYWYRQDPGQGLRLIYYSQIVNDFQKGDIAEGYSVSREKKESFPLTVTSAQKNPTAFYLCASGSTGVYEQYFGPGTRLTVT.

The chain combines TRBV9 with TRBJ2-3; TRBD2 matches 13 bases. The CDR3 runs to 16 residues. V trimming: 4 bases; J trimming: 1 base; junction bases outside the gene matches: 3. Looked up from germline, CDR1 is SGDLS and CDR2 is YYNGEE. The CDR3 bases are TGTGCCAGCAGCCCGACTAGCGGGGGGCGCACAGATACGCAGTATTTT. It yields the protein CASSPTSGGRTDTQYF.

The genes are TRBV5-6 and TRBJ1-4; D unclear. Germline lookup yields CDR1 SGHDT and CDR2 YYEEEE. CDR3 length: 14 residues. Trimming took off 7 bases at V and 4 bases at J, with 14 bases between the two ends. The CDR3 nucleotides are TGTGCCAGCGCCGGGAGGTTGAATAATGAAAAACTGTTTTTT. Translated: CASAGRLNNEKLFF.

The rearrangement links TRBV10-1 to TRBJ1-4; TRBD1 matches at 8 bases. J gave up 13 bases and V 7 bases, and 11 bases lay outside the gene matches. The CDR3 consists of 13 residues. Looked up from germline, CDR1 is WNHNN and CDR2 is SYGVQD (reference sequence). Here the CDR3 reads CASTDRGIYGLFF. The CDR3 DNA reads TGCGCCAGCACCGACAGGGGCATATATGGACTGTTTTTT.

The count of this clone is one. The chain is built from TRBV7-2 and TRBJ1-5, with TRBD1 matching 7 bases. The ends lost 1 base at V and 5 bases at J; junction bases unmatched: 2. CDR3 length: 14 amino acids. Germline V gene sequence: CDR1 SGHTA, CDR2 FQGNSA. The CDR3 DNA reads TGTGCCAGCAGCTTAGTCAGGGGGGATCAGCCCCAGCATTTT. It yields the protein CASSLVRGDQPQHF.

The sample holds one count of this clone. The chain joins TRBV4-2 to TRBJ1-3; weak D call: TRBD1 (5 bases). This CDR3 comprises 16 residues. Looked up from germline, CDR1 is LGHNA and CDR2 is YNFKEQ. Deletions cut 6 bases from V and 0 bases from J, with 15 bases between. DNA of the CDR3: TGTGCCAGCAGGCTGGACGGAGGGGCCTCTGGAAACACCATATATTTT. Protein: CASRLDGGASGNTIYF.

Only a few counts were recorded for this clone. The CDR3 bases are TGTGCCAGCAGCTCAGGGAGGCAAGAGACCCAGTACTTC. Translating gives CASSSGRQETQYF. The chain joins TRBV7-3 to TRBJ2-5, with a possible D match to TRBD2 (6 bases). The CDR3 covers 13 residues. Germline V gives CDR1 SGHTA, CDR2 FQGTGA. V lost 4 bases and J 2 bases, leaving 8 bases between the germline ends.

The gene calls are TRBV24-1 and TRBJ2-7, with 8 bases identical to TRBD1. The ends lost 5 bases at V and 7 bases at J; junction bases unmatched: 6. CDR1 is KGHDR and CDR2 is SFDVKD in the germline V gene. The CDR3 extends over 13 amino acids. For the CDR3, the DNA is TGTGCCACCAGTGGACAGGGGATAGGAGAGCAGTACTTC. Amino acids: CATSGQGIGEQYF.